The entry below gives a single T cell receptor (beta chain) sequence along with its context. The clone's antigen remains unknown. Base-call qualities are not available, and no considerably larger clone is one nucleotide away. TCRbeta CDR3 regions were amplified from genomic DNA using the immunoSEQ Assay, a bias-controlled multiplex PCR. For the original study's pipeline: Within the assay, amplification of reference gene primers was used to estimate how many nucleated cells each sample contained. To quantify the absolute abundance of each unique TCRbeta CDR3 rearrangement, sequence reads were collapsed and filtered. For each sample, productive Simpson clonality was calculated by taking the square root of Simpson's diversity index across productive rearrangements. TCRdb provides this immuneACCESS table in a form limited to in-frame rearrangements. Some clones are lacking; in checked studies, under half of them reflect an unresolved V gene, and why the rest are absent is not known. V, J and clone size are those of that table, while D and trimming were read from the DNA. For this sample the table gives about 300,000 clones, of which 80% to 90% were detected only once. Together, the top ten hold around 9.3% of the sample.

V was cut back by 7 bases and J by 1 base, leaving a gap of 16 bases between them. The CDR3 runs 16 residues from the cysteine to the phenylalanine. The only DNA kept is the CDR3, 48 bases in frame from the first base. The germline V gene specifies WSHSY as CDR1 and SAAADI as CDR2. Participants in the prospective study were enrolled through a virtual design, were aged about 18 to 100 years, and lived in approximately 25 United States geographic areas. In the prospective study, participants were assigned to cohorts based on the clinical history participants reported in a screening survey and a study questionnaire. Recovered participants in ImmuneRACE Cohort 3 were defined by two consecutive negative NP/OP PCR tests, clearance by a healthcare professional, or resolution of symptoms. Mobile phlebotomists in the prospective study collected whole blood, serum and a nasopharyngeal or oropharyngeal swab from every participant. Prospective study participants could optionally give additional blood draws and questionnaires over a roughly two-month period. Before DNA extraction, prospective study blood samples were shipped either frozen or at room temperature.

This sample stems from a study of blood T cell repertoires in COVID-19 (dated by TCRdb to 2020 to 2022). Study-level background: Samples from collaborators originated in the United States, Italy and Spain and spanned both the acute and convalescent phases of COVID-19. Samples were obtained from the ongoing ImmuneRACE study (first 160 participants) and from some 1,300 subjects provided by 6 global collaborators. The prospective study material was composed of cDNA or gDNA derived from T cells, B-cell-depleted T cells, or PBMCs. The sample metadata nearly always contained a de-identified subject ID, COVID-19 status, age in years and sex. A freely available public database, intended as a resource for researchers studying the immune response to SARS-CoV-2, is where the repertoires were released. Subjects who had been exposed to COVID-19, were actively infected with it, or had recovered from it provided the deeply sampled blood TCRbeta repertoires that made up the dataset. Where available, HLA class I and class II types were taken from metadata supplied by the sample provider and were not determined by assay-based typing.

The investigation overall reported the following: Clinical and demographic metadata were provided uncurated, with the amount varying by source and participant.

Specimen: PBMCs or T cells enriched from blood (not recorded which). The chain links TRBV10-2 with TRBJ2-2, and TRBD2 may be the D gene, going by 5 matching bases. The receptor comes from a woman younger than 35 who had recovered from COVID-19. The CDR3 here reads CASIGGRGRNTGELFF. The DNA sequence is as follows: TGCGCCAGCATTGGAGGTCGGGGAAGGAACACCGGGGAGCTGTTTTTT.